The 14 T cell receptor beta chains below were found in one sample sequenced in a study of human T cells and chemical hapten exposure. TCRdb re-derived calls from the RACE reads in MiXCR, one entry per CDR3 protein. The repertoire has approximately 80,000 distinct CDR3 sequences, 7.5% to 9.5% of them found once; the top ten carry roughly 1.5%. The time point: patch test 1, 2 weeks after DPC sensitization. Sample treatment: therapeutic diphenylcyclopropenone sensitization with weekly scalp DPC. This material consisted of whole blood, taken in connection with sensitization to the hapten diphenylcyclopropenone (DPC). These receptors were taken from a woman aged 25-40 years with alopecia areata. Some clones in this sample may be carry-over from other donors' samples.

The CDR3 DNA sequence: TGCAGCGTTGGACAGGGGGCGCGGTTGAGTGAGCAGTTCTTC. This sequence encodes CSVGQGARLSEQFF. The chain is built from TRBV29-1 and TRBJ2-1, with TRBD1 matching 10 bases. The germline gives CDR1 SQVTM, CDR2 ANQGSEA. The CDR3 is 14 amino acids. V lost 4 bases, J lost 9 bases, and 9 bases stayed unmatched.

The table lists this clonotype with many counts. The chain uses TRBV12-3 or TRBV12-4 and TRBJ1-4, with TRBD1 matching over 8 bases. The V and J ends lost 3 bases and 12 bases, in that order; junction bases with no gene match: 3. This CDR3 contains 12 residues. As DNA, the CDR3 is TGTGCCAGCAGTTTTTACAGGGGGGAACTGTTTTTT. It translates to CASSFYRGELFF.

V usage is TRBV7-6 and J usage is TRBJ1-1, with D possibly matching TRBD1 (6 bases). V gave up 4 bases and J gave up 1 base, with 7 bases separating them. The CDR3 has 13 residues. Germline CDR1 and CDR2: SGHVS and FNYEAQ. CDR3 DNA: TGTGCCAGCAGCTCGACAGGGAACACTGAAGCTTTCTTT. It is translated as CASSSTGNTEAFF. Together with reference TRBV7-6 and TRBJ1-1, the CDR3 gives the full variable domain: GAGVSQSPRYKVTKRGQDVALRCDPISGHVSLYWYRQALGQGPEFLTYFNYEAQQDKSGLPNDRFSAERPEGSISTLTIQRTEQRDSAMYRCASSSTGNTEAFFGQGTRLTVV.

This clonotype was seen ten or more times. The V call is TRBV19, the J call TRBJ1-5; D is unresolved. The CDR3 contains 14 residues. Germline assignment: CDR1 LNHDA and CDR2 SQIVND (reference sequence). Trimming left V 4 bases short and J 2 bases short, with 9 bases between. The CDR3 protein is CASSSGNGNQPQHF. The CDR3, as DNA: TGTGCCAGTAGTAGCGGGAACGGCAATCAGCCCCAGCATTTT. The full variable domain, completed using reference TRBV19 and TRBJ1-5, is DGGITQSPKYLFRKEGQNVTLSCEQNLNHDAMYWYRQDPGQGLRLIYYSQIVNDFQKGDIAEGYSVSREKKESFPLTVTSAQKNPTAFYLCASSSGNGNQPQHFGDGTRLSIL.

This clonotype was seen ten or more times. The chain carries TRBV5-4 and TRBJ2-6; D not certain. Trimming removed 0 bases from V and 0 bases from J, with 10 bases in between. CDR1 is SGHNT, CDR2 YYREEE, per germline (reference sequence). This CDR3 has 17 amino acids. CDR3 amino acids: CASSLDGPSSGANVLTF. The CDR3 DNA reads TGTGCCAGCAGCTTGGATGGGCCCTCCTCTGGGGCCAACGTCCTGACTTTC. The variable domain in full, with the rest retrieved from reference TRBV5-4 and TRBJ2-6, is ETGVTQSPTHLIKTRGQQVTLRCSSQSGHNTVSWYQQALGQGPQFIFQYYREEENGRGNFPPRFSGLQFPNYSSELNVNALELDDSALYLCASSLDGPSSGANVLTFGAGSRLTVL.

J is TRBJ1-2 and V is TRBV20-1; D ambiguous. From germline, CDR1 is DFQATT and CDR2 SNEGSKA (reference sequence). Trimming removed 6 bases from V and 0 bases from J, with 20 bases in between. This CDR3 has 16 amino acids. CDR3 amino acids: CSAKSDFPRANYGYTF. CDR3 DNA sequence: TGCAGTGCCAAGTCGGACTTCCCGCGGGCTAACTATGGCTACACCTTC.

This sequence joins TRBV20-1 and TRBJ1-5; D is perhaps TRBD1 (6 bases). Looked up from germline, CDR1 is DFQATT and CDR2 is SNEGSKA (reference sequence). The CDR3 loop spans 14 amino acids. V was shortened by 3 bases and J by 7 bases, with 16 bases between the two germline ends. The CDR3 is CSASPPGQGQPQHF. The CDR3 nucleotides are TGCAGTGCTAGTCCCCCGGGGCAGGGGCAGCCCCAGCATTTT.

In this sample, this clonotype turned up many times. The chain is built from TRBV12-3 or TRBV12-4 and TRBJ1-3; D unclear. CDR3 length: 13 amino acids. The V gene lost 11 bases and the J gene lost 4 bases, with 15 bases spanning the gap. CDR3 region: CAARSGRGNTIYF. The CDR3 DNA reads TGTGCCGCACGAAGTGGTAGGGGAAACACCATATATTTT.

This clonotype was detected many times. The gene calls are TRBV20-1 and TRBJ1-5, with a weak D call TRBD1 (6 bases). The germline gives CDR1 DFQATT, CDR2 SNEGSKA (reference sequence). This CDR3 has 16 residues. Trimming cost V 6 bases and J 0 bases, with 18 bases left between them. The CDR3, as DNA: TGCAGTGCGGAGGAACAGGGTCCATATAGCAATCAGCCCCAGCATTTT. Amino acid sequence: CSAEEQGPYSNQPQHF.

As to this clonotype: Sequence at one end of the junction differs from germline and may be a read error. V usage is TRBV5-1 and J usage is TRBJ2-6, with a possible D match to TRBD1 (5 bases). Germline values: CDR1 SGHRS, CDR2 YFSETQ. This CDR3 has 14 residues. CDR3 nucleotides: TGCGCCAGCAGCTTGTGGGATGGGGCCGACGTCCTGACTTTC. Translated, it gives CASSLWDGADVLTF.

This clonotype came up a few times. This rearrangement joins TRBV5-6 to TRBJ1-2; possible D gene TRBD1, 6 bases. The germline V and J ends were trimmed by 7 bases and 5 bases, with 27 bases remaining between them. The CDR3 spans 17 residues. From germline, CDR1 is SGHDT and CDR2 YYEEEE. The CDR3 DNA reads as TGTGCCAGCCGGGACACGGGGCGGGGCCCCTCTTATTATGGCTACACCTTC. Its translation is CASRDTGRGPSYYGYTF. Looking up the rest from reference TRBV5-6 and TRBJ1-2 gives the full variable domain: DAGVTQSPTHLIKTRGQQVTLRCSPKSGHDTVSWYQQALGQGPQFIFQYYEEEERQRGNFPDRFSGHQFPNYSSELNVNALLLGDSALYLCASRDTGRGPSYYGYTFGSGTRLTVV.

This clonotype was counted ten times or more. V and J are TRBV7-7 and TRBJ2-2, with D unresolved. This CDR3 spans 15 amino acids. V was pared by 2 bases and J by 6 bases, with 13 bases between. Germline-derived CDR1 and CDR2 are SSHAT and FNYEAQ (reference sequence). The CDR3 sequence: CASSLSDPPAGELFF. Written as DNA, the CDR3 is TGTGCCAGCAGCTTATCTGACCCCCCCGCCGGGGAGCTGTTTTTT.

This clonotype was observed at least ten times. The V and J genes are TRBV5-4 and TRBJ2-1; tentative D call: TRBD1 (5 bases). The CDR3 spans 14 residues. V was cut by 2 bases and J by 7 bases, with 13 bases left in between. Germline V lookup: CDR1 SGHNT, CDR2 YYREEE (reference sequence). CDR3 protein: CASSLAGPGNEQFF. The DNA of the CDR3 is TGTGCCAGCAGCTTAGCAGGGCCTGGTAATGAGCAGTTCTTC.

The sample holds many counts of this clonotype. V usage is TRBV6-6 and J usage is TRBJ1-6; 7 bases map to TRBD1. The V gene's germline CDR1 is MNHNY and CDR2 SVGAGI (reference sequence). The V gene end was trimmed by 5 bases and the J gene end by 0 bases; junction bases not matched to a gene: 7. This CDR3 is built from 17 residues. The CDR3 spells CASSPNTGASYNSPLHF. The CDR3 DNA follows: TGTGCCAGCAGTCCGAACACAGGGGCCTCCTATAATTCACCCCTCCACTTT.